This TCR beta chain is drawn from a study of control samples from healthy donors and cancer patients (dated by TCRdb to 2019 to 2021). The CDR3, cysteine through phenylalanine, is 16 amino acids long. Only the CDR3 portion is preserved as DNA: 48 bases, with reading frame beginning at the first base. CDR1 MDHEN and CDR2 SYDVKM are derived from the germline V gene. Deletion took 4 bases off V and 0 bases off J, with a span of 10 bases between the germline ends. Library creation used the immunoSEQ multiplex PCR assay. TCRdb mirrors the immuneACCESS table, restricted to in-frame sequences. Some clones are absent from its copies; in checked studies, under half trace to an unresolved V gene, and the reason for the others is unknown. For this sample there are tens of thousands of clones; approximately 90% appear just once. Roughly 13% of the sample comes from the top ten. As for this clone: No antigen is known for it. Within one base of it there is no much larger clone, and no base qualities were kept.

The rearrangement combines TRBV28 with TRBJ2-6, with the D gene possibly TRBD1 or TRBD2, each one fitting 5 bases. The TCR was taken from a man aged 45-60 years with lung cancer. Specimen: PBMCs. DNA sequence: TGTGCCAGCAGTTCCGGGACCCCCTCTGGGGCCAACGTCCTGACTTTC. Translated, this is CASSSGTPSGANVLTF.